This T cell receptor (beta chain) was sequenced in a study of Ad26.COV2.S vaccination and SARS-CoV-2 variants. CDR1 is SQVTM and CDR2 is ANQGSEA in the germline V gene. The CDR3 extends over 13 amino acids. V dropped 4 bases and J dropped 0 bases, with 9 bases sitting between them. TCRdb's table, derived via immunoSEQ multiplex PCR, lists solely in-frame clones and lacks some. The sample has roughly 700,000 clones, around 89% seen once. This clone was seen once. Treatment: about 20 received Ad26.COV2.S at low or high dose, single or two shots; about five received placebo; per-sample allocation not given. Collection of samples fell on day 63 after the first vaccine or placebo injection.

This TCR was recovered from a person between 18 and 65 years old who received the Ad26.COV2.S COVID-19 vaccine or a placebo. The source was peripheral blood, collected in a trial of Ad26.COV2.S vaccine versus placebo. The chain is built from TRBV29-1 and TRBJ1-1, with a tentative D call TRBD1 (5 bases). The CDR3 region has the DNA TGCAGCGTTGGGGGGATTATGAACACTGAAGCTTTCTTT. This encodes CSVGGIMNTEAFF.